This paragraph reports one T cell receptor (beta chain). Antigen specificity is unknown. The sample comes from a study of shared clonotypes between healthy human individuals. On the study more broadly: Per donor, CD8 memory used one plate, CD8 naive used two, CD4 memory used three and CD4 naive used three. The study, taken as a whole, reports: Between a handful of donors, naive CD4 clonotypes were shared at a level of roughly 5.5%.

Here immunoSEQ multiplex PCR was the method, and the copy in TCRdb shows in-frame clones only, minus some. The repertoire holds over a million clones, 78% seen once, with more than 0.55% in the top ten. Germline loops: CDR1 SEHNR, CDR2 FQNEAQ (reference sequence). Trimming removed 5 bases from V and 6 bases from J; junction bases left unmatched: 9. The CDR3 has 15 amino acids. Subsets obtained from CD4+ cells comprised CD45RA+ naive and CD45RA-negative memory cells. The TCR originated in a man younger than 30 in good health. Some clones in this sample may be carry-over from other donors' samples. The chain links TRBV7-9 to TRBJ1-2, with TRBD1 matching over 10 bases. Sequences were obtained from memory CD4+ T cells from PBMCs. Subset meaning: CD45RA-negative fraction. The CDR3 spells CASSAQTGGANGYTF. The CDR3 DNA reads as TGTGCCAGCAGCGCCCAGACAGGGGGCGCTAATGGCTACACCTTC.